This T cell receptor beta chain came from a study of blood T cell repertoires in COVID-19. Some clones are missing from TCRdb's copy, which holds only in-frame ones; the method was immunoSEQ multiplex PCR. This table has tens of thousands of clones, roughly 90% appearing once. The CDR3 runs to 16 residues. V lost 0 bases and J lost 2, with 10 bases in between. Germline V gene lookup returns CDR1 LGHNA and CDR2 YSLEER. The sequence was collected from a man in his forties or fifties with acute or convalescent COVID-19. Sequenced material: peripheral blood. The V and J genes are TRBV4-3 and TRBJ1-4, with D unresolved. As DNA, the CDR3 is TGCGCCAGCAGCCAAGAACGAGGGAGGACTAATGAAAAACTGTTTTTT. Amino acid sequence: CASSQERGRTNEKLFF.